Below, 6 T cell receptor beta chains from the same sample are listed, as sequenced in a study of immune cell composition in non-small cell lung cancer. Profiled with immunoSEQ multiplex PCR; TCRdb holds only in-frame clones, not every one. The sample has about 6,700 clones, roughly 70% seen once. Specimen: lung tumor tissue. The origin of the receptors is a human donor with non-small cell lung cancer.

The rearrangement uses TRBV6-5 and TRBJ2-1, with 8 bases matching TRBD2. With 6 bases clipped from V and 0 bases from J, the junction kept 4 bases outside the gene matches. Germline V CDR1 and CDR2: MNHEY, SVGAGI. This CDR3 is 15 amino acids long. The CDR3 region has the DNA TGTGCCAGCAGATGGACTAGCCTCTCCTACAATGAGCAGTTCTTC. It encodes CASRWTSLSYNEQFF.

V is TRBV5-4 and J is TRBJ1-1; perhaps TRBD1 as D (5 bases). Germline assignment: CDR1 SGHNT and CDR2 YYREEE (reference sequence). The CDR3 covers 13 residues. Trimming removed 0 bases from V and 6 bases from J, with 9 bases in between. The DNA of the CDR3 is TGTGCCAGCAGCTTGGCCCTAGGGGCTGAAGCTTTCTTT. It codes for CASSLALGAEAFF.

This clone was found once. The V call is TRBV18, the J call TRBJ2-7; unclear D gene. Trimming took off 5 bases at V and 3 bases at J, with 5 bases between the two ends. Germline V gene lookup returns CDR1 KGHSH and CDR2 LQKENI. This CDR3 has 11 amino acids. The CDR3 DNA reads as TGTGCCAGCTCATCGGGCTACGAGCAGTACTTC. It codes for CASSSGYEQYF.

The chain combines TRBV7-9 with TRBJ1-1, with D unclear. This CDR3 is built from 14 residues. Trimming took off 1 base at V and 4 bases at J, with 10 bases between the two ends. CDR1 SEHNR and CDR2 FQNEAQ come from the germline V gene (reference sequence). The CDR3 here is CASSLGLGSTEAFF. DNA for the CDR3: TGTGCCAGCAGCTTAGGCCTGGGGAGCACTGAAGCTTTCTTT.

This clone was detected only a few times. This chain uses TRBV6-5 with TRBJ2-7; TRBD1 matches at 8 bases. The CDR3 extends over 16 amino acids. Germline CDR1 is MNHEY and CDR2 is SVGAGI. V trimming: 2 bases; J trimming: 6 bases; junction bases outside the gene matches: 12. DNA for the CDR3: TGTGCCAGCAGTTACCGTTTCACAGGGGGGATGACCGAGCAGTACTTC. This encodes CASSYRFTGGMTEQYF.

The J gene is TRBJ1-2, the V gene TRBV5-6; D possibly corresponds to TRBD1 (5 bases). The germline V gene encodes CDR1 SGHDT and CDR2 YYEEEE. The CDR3 loop spans 15 amino acids. With 0 bases removed from V and 2 bases from J, the gap between germline ends came to 11 bases. This CDR3 reads CASSLVGAGNYGYTF. Written as DNA, the CDR3 is TGTGCCAGCAGCTTGGTTGGGGCGGGGAACTATGGCTACACCTTC. Together with reference TRBV5-6 and TRBJ1-2, the CDR3 gives the full variable domain: DAGVTQSPTHLIKTRGQQVTLRCSPKSGHDTVSWYQQALGQGPQFIFQYYEEEERQRGNFPDRFSGHQFPNYSSELNVNALLLGDSALYLCASSLVGAGNYGYTFGSGTRLTVV.